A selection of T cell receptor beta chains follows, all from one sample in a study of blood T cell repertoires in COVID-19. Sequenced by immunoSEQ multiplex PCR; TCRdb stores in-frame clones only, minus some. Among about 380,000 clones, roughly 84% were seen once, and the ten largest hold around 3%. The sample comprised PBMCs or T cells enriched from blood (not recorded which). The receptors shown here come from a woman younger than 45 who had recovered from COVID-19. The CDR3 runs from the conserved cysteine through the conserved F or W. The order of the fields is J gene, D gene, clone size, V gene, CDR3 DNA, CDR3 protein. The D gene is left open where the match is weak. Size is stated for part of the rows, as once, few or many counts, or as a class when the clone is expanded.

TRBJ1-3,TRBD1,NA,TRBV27,TGTGCCAGCAGACAGGGGGTGACTGGAAACACCATATATTTT,CASRQGVTGNTIYF
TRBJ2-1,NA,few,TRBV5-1,TGCGCCAGCAGCTTGGCCTCGCTAGCCAATGAGCAGTTCTTC,CASSLASLANEQFF
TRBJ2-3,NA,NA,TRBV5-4,TGTGCCAGCAGCCGGGGGTGGGGGTCGGATACGCAGTATTTT,CASSRGWGSDTQYF
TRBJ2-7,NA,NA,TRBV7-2,TGTGCCAGCAGCCGTATAGGAGGAGGAAACTACGAGCAGTACTTC,CASSRIGGGNYEQYF
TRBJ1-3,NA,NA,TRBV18,TGTGCCAGCTCACCACAACAGGAATCTGGAAACACCATATATTTT,CASSPQQESGNTIYF
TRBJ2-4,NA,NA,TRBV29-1,TGCAGCGTTGGGCAGGTGGGAGCCAAAAACATTCAGTACTTC,CSVGQVGAKNIQYF
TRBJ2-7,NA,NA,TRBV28,TGTGCCAGCAGTATTGGGGGGTCTGATGTCGAGCAGTACTTC,CASSIGGSDVEQYF
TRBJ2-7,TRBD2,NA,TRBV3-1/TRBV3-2,TGTGCCAGCAGCCACCCGACTAGCGGGAGCTACGAGCAGTACTTC,CASSHPTSGSYEQYF
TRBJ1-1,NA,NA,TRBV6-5,TGTGCCAGCAGTTACTCGAAGAGCAACACTGAAGCTTTCTTT,CASSYSKSNTEAFF
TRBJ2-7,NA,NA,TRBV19,TGTGCCAGTAGACCCAGGGGAGTCGGGTACGAGCAGTACTTC,CASRPRGVGYEQYF
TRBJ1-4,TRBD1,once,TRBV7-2,TGTGCCAGCAGCCCCGGCATGACAGGGATAAAAGAAAAACTGTTTTTT,CASSPGMTGIKEKLFF
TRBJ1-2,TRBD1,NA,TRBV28,TGTGCCAGCAGTTACAGGGGGTCCGGCTATGGCTACACCTTC,CASSYRGSGYGYTF
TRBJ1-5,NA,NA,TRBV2,TGTGCCAGCAGTGAATTGGGGACACCTAATCAGCCCCAGCATTTT,CASSELGTPNQPQHF
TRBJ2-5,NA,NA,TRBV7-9,TGTGCCAGCAGCCCCGGGGGGACCCAGTACTTC,CASSPGGTQYF
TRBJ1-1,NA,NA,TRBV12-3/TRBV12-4,TGTGCCAGCAAATGGGGGGTGAACACTGAAGCTTTCTTT,CASKWGVNTEAFF
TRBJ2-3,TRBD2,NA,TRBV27,TGTGCCAGCAGTCTTTCCCAGACTAGCGGGATTAGCACAGATACGCAGTATTTT,CASSLSQTSGISTDTQYF
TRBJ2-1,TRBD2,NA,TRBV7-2,TGTGCCAGCAGCCCGTGGACTAGCGGGAGTAATGAGCAGTTCTTC,CASSPWTSGSNEQFF
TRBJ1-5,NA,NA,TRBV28,TGTGCCAGCAGTTTAGGAGGGTTTGGCAATCAGCCCCAGCATTTT,CASSLGGFGNQPQHF
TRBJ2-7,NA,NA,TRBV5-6,TGTGCCAGCAGCTTGGTCCCGGGAGAGGACGAGCAGTACTTC,CASSLVPGEDEQYF
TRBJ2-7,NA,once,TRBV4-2,TGTGCCAGCAGCCAAGTCGAGGGTAGCTTCTCCTACGAGCAGTACTTC,CASSQVEGSFSYEQYF
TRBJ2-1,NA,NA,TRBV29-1,TGCAGCGTTCCGATGGGGGCGGGGCAGTTCTTC,CSVPMGAGQFF
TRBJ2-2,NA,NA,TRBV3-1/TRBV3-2,TGTGCCAGCAGCCCAAGAGGCTCGGGTTCACGGGACTTCAACACCGGGGAGCTGTTTTTT,CASSPRGSGSRDFNTGELFF
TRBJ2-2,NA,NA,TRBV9,TGTGCCAGCAGCTCACTTTCGAACACCGGGGAGCTGTTTTTT,CASSSLSNTGELFF
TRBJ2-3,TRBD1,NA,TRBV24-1,TGTGCCACCAGTGATCACAGACCGGGACAGGAAACAGATACGCAGTATTTT,CATSDHRPGQETDTQYF
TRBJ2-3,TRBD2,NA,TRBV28,TGTGCCAGCAGTACACGTATAGCGGGGGCTAGCACAGATACGCAGTATTTT,CASSTRIAGASTDTQYF
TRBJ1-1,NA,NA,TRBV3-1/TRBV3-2,TGTGCCAGCAGCCAAACAAGGAACACTGAAGCTTTCTTT,CASSQTRNTEAFF
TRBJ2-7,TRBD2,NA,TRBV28,TGTGCCAGCAACCCTAGCGGGAGCGTCTACGAGCAGTACTTC,CASNPSGSVYEQYF
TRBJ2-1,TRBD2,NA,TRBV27,TGTGCCAGCAGTTTAAGGGCGGGGGGGCCGATAATATCCTACAATGAGCAGTTCTTC,CASSLRAGGPIISYNEQFF
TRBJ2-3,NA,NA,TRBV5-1,TGCGCCAGCGGCGACATCTCTAGCACAGATACGCAGTATTTT,CASGDISSTDTQYF
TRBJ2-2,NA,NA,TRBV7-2,TGTGCCAGCAGCTTATACCGCGTTGGAGGCAGGACGAACACCGGGGAGCTGTTTTTT,CASSLYRVGGRTNTGELFF
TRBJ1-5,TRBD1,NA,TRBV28,TGTGCCAGCAGTACCGGGACAGACTATCAGCCCCAGCATTTT,CASSTGTDYQPQHF
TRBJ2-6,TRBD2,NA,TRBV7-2,TGTGCCAGCAGCAAACGGACGGGAGGGTGGGGGGCCAACGTCCTGACTTTC,CASSKRTGGWGANVLTF
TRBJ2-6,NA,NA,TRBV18,TGTGCCAGCTCGATCGGCTCTGGGGCCAACGTCCTGACTTTC,CASSIGSGANVLTF
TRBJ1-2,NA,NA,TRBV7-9,TGTGCCAGCAGCCCGCAGGACTCTGGCTACACCTTC,CASSPQDSGYTF
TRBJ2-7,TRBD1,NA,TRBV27,TGTGCCAGCAGCGTTGCCAGGGGGCAAGGAGAGCAGTACTTC,CASSVARGQGEQYF
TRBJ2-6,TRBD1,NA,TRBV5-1,TGCGCCAGCAGCTTGCGGGGACAGCCCCTTACCTCTGGGGCCAACGTCCTGACTTTC,CASSLRGQPLTSGANVLTF
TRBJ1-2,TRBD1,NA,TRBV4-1,TGCGCCAGCAGCCCACAGGGGGTCTATGGCTACACCTTC,CASSPQGVYGYTF
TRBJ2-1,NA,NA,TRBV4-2,TGTGCCAGCAGCCAAGTCCTATCTCAATACAATGAGCAGTTCTTC,CASSQVLSQYNEQFF
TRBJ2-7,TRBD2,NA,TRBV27,TGTGCCAGCAGTCTTGTGGGGCGGGAGAAAATCGACGAGCAGTACTTC,CASSLVGREKIDEQYF
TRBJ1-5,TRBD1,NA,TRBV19,TGTGCCAGTAGTATAGAAGGGACAGTTTATAGCAATCAGCCCCAGCATTTT,CASSIEGTVYSNQPQHF
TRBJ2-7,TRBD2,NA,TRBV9,TGTGCCAGCAGCGCGGGGGGATCCTACGAGCAGTACTTC,CASSAGGSYEQYF
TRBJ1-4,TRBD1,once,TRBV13,TGTGCCAGCAGCTTGAAACAGGGGAGGACGGCTAATGAAAAACTGTTTTTT,CASSLKQGRTANEKLFF
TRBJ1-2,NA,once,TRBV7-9,TGTGCCAGCAGCTCGAGACAGGAAAGGGACTATGGCTACACCTTC,CASSSRQERDYGYTF
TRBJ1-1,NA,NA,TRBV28,TGTGCCAGCCCCCCTTCGGGTAAGGACACTGAAGCTTTCTTT,CASPPSGKDTEAFF
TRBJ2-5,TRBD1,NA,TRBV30,TGTGCCTGGAGTCCGGGACAGGATAGCAAGACCCAGTACTTC,CAWSPGQDSKTQYF
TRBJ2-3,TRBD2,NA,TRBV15,TGTGCCACCAGCAAGGGGGAAACTAGCGGAGCCCCTTATACGCAGTATTTT,CATSKGETSGAPYTQYF
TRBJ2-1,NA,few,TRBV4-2,TGTGCCAGCAGCCAAGATAGACAGGCCTCTGCGCGCAGTGAGCAGTTCTTC,CASSQDRQASARSEQFF
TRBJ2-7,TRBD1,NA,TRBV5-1,TGCGCCAGCAGTTCCACCGGGACAGGGGGCGACGAGCAGTACTTC,CASSSTGTGGDEQYF
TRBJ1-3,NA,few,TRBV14,TGTGCCAGCAGCCGCGGGGCAAGCTCTGGAAACACCATATATTTT,CASSRGASSGNTIYF
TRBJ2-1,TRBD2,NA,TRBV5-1,TGCGCCAGCAGCTTGGCGGAAGGGACTAGGCTGCGAAATGAGCAGTTCTTC,CASSLAEGTRLRNEQFF
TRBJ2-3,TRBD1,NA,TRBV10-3,TGTGCCACCCGACAGGGGGCGGAAGATACGCAGTATTTT,CATRQGAEDTQYF
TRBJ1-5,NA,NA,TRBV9,TGTGCCAGCAGCGTAGGAGGAGGGTTGGGTCAGCCCCAGCATTTT,CASSVGGGLGQPQHF
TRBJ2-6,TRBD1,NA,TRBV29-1,TGCAGCGCCGGGACAGGGTCCGGGGCCAACGTCCTGACTTTC,CSAGTGSGANVLTF